One sample yielded the 30 T cell receptor beta chains listed below, sequenced in a study of human T cells and chemical hapten exposure. Each CDR3 protein gets one entry after TCRdb re-called the RACE reads with MiXCR. The sample carries tens of thousands of distinct CDR3 sequences, 7.5% to 9% recorded once. Regarding time point: patch test 1, 2 weeks after DPC sensitization. As for treatment: therapeutic diphenylcyclopropenone sensitization with weekly scalp DPC. The sequencing here drew on whole blood, taken in connection with sensitization to the hapten diphenylcyclopropenone (DPC). The receptor source for this set is a woman in her 30s with alopecia areata. Some clones in this sample may be carry-over from other donors' samples.

Ten or more counts support this clonotype. This sequence joins TRBV29-1 and TRBJ1-5; the D gene is possibly TRBD1 (6 bases). This CDR3 is built from 13 residues. V dropped 3 bases and J dropped 3 bases, with 9 bases sitting between them. Germline V CDR1 and CDR2: SQVTM, ANQGSEA. The CDR3 DNA sequence: TGCAGCGTTGAGACAGGACTCAATCAGCCCCAGCATTTT. The encoded protein is CSVETGLNQPQHF.

This clonotype was seen only a few times. This chain joins TRBV7-9 and TRBJ1-4; the D gene is possibly TRBD1 (5 bases). From germline, CDR1 is SEHNR and CDR2 FQNEAQ (reference sequence). The CDR3 has 14 residues. The V gene lost 4 bases and the J gene lost 2 bases, with 8 bases spanning the gap. The CDR3 spells CASSYGTTNEKLFF. Here the CDR3 DNA reads TGTGCCAGCAGCTACGGGACTACTAATGAAAAACTGTTTTTT.

This clonotype was seen only a few times. The chain employs TRBV4-1 and TRBJ2-1; no clear D gene. With 4 bases removed from V and 0 bases from J, the gap between germline ends came to 13 bases. The CDR3 is 16 amino acids. Looked up from germline, CDR1 is MGHRA and CDR2 is YSYEKL. CDR3 sequence reads: CASSLYLTSSYNEQFF. The CDR3 region has the DNA TGCGCCAGCAGCCTTTATCTAACAAGCTCCTACAATGAGCAGTTCTTC.

In DNA, the CDR3 is TGTGCCAGCAGTTACTCAGGGGCGGGAGGACAGCCCCAGCATTTT. As protein: CASSYSGAGGQPQHF. The genes are TRBV6-5 and TRBJ1-5, with a tentative D call TRBD1 (5 bases). Germline values: CDR1 MNHEY, CDR2 SVGAGI. V lost 0 bases to trimming and J lost 7 bases, with 13 bases between them. The CDR3 is 15 amino acids.

Many counts were recorded for this clonotype. The chain is built from TRBV20-1 and TRBJ2-7; perhaps TRBD1 as D (6 bases). The CDR3 has 13 residues. The V gene's germline CDR1 is DFQATT and CDR2 SNEGSKA (reference sequence). With 3 bases removed from V and 0 bases from J, the gap between germline ends came to 9 bases. CDR3 loop: CSARWGPSYEQYF. The CDR3 nucleotides read TGCAGTGCTAGGTGGGGGCCCTCCTACGAGCAGTACTTC.

This clonotype has at least ten counts. CDR3 DNA: TGTGCCAGCACCAGTAGCGGGCATTTCGATACGCAGTATTTT. Amino acids: CASTSSGHFDTQYF. The gene calls are TRBV6-2 or TRBV6-3 and TRBJ2-3; TRBD2 aligns across 7 bases. The germline V gene encodes CDR1 MNHEY and CDR2 SVGEGT. The CDR3 contains 14 residues. Trimming cost V 7 bases and J 6 bases; bases outside gene matches: 10.

This clonotype was recorded a few times. V gene TRBV29-1 combines with J gene TRBJ1-1; D is uncertain. The CDR3 has 13 residues. The germline V and J ends were trimmed by 5 bases and 0 bases, with 10 bases remaining between them. Germline lookup yields CDR1 SQVTM and CDR2 ANQGSEA. CDR3 sequence: CSVLRTLNTEAFF. CDR3 nucleotides: TGCAGCGTTCTCCGTACCTTGAACACTGAAGCTTTCTTT.

This clonotype was found many times. The chain couples TRBV12-3 or TRBV12-4 to TRBJ1-6; D not certain. The germline V and J ends were trimmed by 6 bases and 0 bases, with 9 bases remaining between them. This CDR3 is built from 15 residues. The CDR3 loop is CASSPTSSYNSPLHF. The CDR3 DNA sequence: TGTGCCAGCAGCCCAACAAGCTCCTATAATTCACCCCTCCACTTT.

This clonotype was recorded many times. The chain couples TRBV3-1 to TRBJ2-7, with D maybe TRBD2 (6 bases). The CDR3 loop spans 14 amino acids. In germline, CDR1 is LGHDT, CDR2 YNNKEL (reference sequence). The V gene lost 1 base and the J gene lost 1 base, with 8 bases spanning the gap. DNA of the CDR3: TGTGCCAGCAGCCAAGCTGCGGGGTCCTACGAGCAGTACTTC. Translated: CASSQAAGSYEQYF.

This clonotype was detected ten times or more. The chain has TRBV12-3 or TRBV12-4 and TRBJ1-4, with 7 bases aligning to TRBD1. The V segment lost 5 bases and the J segment 7 bases; nucleotides outside the gene matches: 7. The CDR3 has 14 residues. In nucleotides, the CDR3 is TGTGCCAGCAGTCGGGACAGTTTCTCTGAAAAACTGTTTTTT. Its translation is CASSRDSFSEKLFF.

In this sample, this clonotype turned up a few times. The chain is built from TRBV30 and TRBJ2-7, with 13 positions matching TRBD2. Germline V gene sequence: CDR1 GTSNPN, CDR2 SVGIG (reference sequence). The V segment lost 5 bases and the J segment 0 bases; nucleotides outside the gene matches: 7. CDR3 length: 16 amino acids. CDR3 region: CAWARLAGGISYEQYF. CDR3 bases: TGTGCCTGGGCCAGACTAGCGGGGGGCATCTCCTACGAGCAGTACTTC.

As to this clonotype: Mismatch with germline at one junction end may stem from a read error. The V and J genes are TRBV6-1 and TRBJ1-5, with TRBD1 matching over 7 bases. The CDR3 contains 15 residues. Germline V CDR1 and CDR2: MNHNS, SASEGT. In DNA form, the CDR3 reads TGTGCCAGCAGGGAAGCGGGACAGAACAATCAGCCCCAGCATTTT. Protein sequence: CASREAGQNNQPQHF.

Many counts were recorded for this clonotype. The chain is built from TRBV10-3 and TRBJ2-7; 9 bases fit TRBD1. Germline values: CDR1 ENHRY, CDR2 SYGVKD. The V segment lost 4 bases and the J segment 5 bases; nucleotides outside the gene matches: 9. The CDR3 length is 15 residues. The chain's CDR3 is CAISVGQGRSNEQYF. The CDR3 coding sequence is TGTGCCATCAGTGTGGGACAGGGCCGAAGTAACGAGCAGTACTTC.

This clonotype has a count of ten or more. The chain recombines TRBV20-1 with TRBJ1-6; 9 positions agree with TRBD1. V lost 3 bases and J lost 14; bases outside the gene matches: 11. The germline V gene has CDR1 DFQATT and CDR2 SNEGSKA (reference sequence). The CDR3 loop spans 14 amino acids. CDR3 in amino acids: CSASPGQGLGALHF. The CDR3 DNA reads as TGCAGTGCTAGCCCGGGACAGGGCTTGGGAGCCCTCCACTTT.

The V gene is TRBV19, the J gene TRBJ1-5; D is unresolved. This CDR3 comprises 15 residues. Germline CDR1 and CDR2: LNHDA and SQIVND (reference sequence). Trimming removed 3 bases at V and 2 bases at J, with 11 bases between. The CDR3 loop reads CASSIGQVGNQPQHF. CDR3 DNA: TGTGCCAGTAGTATCGGCCAGGTTGGCAATCAGCCCCAGCATTTT.

This clonotype showed up many times. The chain combines TRBV20-1 with TRBJ2-5; D remains ambiguous. The CDR3 totals 13 residues. Trimming left V 5 bases short and J 4 bases short, with 14 bases between. CDR1 and CDR2 (germline): DFQATT, SNEGSKA (reference sequence). DNA of the CDR3: TGCAGTGCTCCACGTGCTGTAGGAGAGACCCAGTACTTC. As protein: CSAPRAVGETQYF.

Ten or more counts support this clonotype. The rearrangement links TRBV29-1 to TRBJ2-3, with 9 nucleotides matching TRBD1. Germline V CDR1 and CDR2: SQVTM, ANQGSEA. V gave up 6 bases and J gave up 0 bases; unmatched junction bases: 4. CDR3 length equals 14 residues. CDR3 sequence: CSVEGQGSTDTQYF. In DNA form, the CDR3 reads TGCAGCGTGGAGGGACAGGGAAGCACAGATACGCAGTATTTT.

This clonotype came up many times. The V call is TRBV20-1, the J call TRBJ2-3; TRBD2 matches at 16 bases. Trimming cost V 5 bases and J 4 bases; bases outside gene matches: 3. CDR1 and CDR2 from the germline V gene are DFQATT and SNEGSKA (reference sequence). The CDR3 is 15 amino acids. This CDR3 reads CSAGTSGGAADTQYF. The DNA of the CDR3 is TGCAGTGCTGGGACTAGCGGGGGGGCCGCAGATACGCAGTATTTT.

This clonotype was recorded a few times. The genes are TRBV12-3 or TRBV12-4 and TRBJ1-5, with D maybe TRBD1 (6 bases). The V end lost 5 bases, the J end lost 4 bases, and 12 bases lay between the germline ends. CDR3 length equals 14 residues. CDR3 nucleotide sequence: TGTGCCAGCAGTGGGGGAGGGGGTAATCAGCCCCAGCATTTT. It specifies CASSGGGGNQPQHF.

This clonotype was observed a few times. V usage is TRBV23-1 and J usage is TRBJ2-3; maybe TRBD1 (7 bases). TRBV23-1 is labeled an ORF, and its function is uncertain. This CDR3 is 17 amino acids long. Trimming shortened V by 4 bases and J by 3 bases, and 20 bases separated the two germline ends. DNA of the CDR3: TGCGCCAGCAGTCGGGGTCAGGGGGGCGCGAGGACAGATACGCAGTATTTT. This translates into CASSRGQGGARTDTQYF.

Many counts were recorded for this clonotype. This rearrangement joins TRBV10-2 to TRBJ1-1; TRBD1 might be the D (6 bases). Germline CDR1 and CDR2: WSHSY and SAAADI. Trimming shortened V by 7 bases and J by 5 bases, and 14 bases separated the two germline ends. The CDR3 has 13 amino acids. CDR3 sequence: CASITGNLTEAFF. The DNA for the CDR3 is TGCGCCAGCATTACAGGGAATTTAACTGAAGCTTTCTTT.

This clonotype turned up a few times. A clone one base away is much larger, so this may be a read error. This chain links TRBV12-3 or TRBV12-4 with TRBJ2-3; either TRBD1 or TRBD2 may supply D (5 bases each). Trimming cost V 4 bases and J 5 bases, with 16 bases left between them. The CDR3 spans 15 residues. CDR3 in amino acids: CASSSGRKYRDTQYF. As DNA, the CDR3 is TGTGCCAGCAGTTCGGGACGAAAGTATAGAGATACGCAGTATTTT.

This clonotype has a count of ten or more. The gene calls are TRBV12-3 or TRBV12-4 and TRBJ2-2; tentatively, D is TRBD1 or TRBD2 (6 bases each). The CDR3 loop spans 13 amino acids. V was pared by 6 bases and J by 7 bases, with 12 bases between. The CDR3 loop is CASRSGADGELFF. CDR3 coding DNA: TGTGCCAGCAGGTCGGGGGCGGACGGGGAGCTGTTTTTT.

This clonotype was detected only a few times. The V and J genes are TRBV29-1 and TRBJ2-7; a possible D gene is TRBD1 (6 bases). The germline V and J ends were trimmed by 4 bases and 6 bases, with 10 bases remaining between them. The CDR3 spans 11 residues. CDR1 and CDR2 (germline): SQVTM, ANQGSEA. CDR3 amino acids: CSVGQGREQYF. Here the CDR3 DNA reads TGCAGCGTTGGCCAGGGGCGCGAGCAGTACTTC.

Concerning this clonotype itself: The CDR3 end shows no conserved phenylalanine or tryptophan, and so a read error is likely. The gene calls are TRBV30 and TRBJ2-7, with D perhaps given as TRBD1 or TRBD2 (5 bases each). This CDR3 region has 13 residues. V gave up 3 bases and J gave up 7 bases, with 16 bases separating them. The germline gives CDR1 GTSNPN, CDR2 SVGIG (reference sequence). The CDR3 sequence is CAWRVGGWGEQYL. In DNA, the CDR3 is TGTGCCTGGAGAGTAGGAGGCTGGGGGGAGCAGTACTTA.

The CDR3 region has the DNA TGCAGTGCTAATCCGGGACAGAACAATCAGCCCCAGCATTTT. It codes for CSANPGQNNQPQHF. V gene TRBV20-1 combines with J gene TRBJ1-5; 7 positions match TRBD1. V lost 4 bases to trimming and J lost 3 bases; unmatched junction nucleotides: 6. Germline CDR1 is DFQATT and CDR2 is SNEGSKA (reference sequence). The CDR3 has 14 residues.

The chain recombines TRBV5-1 with TRBJ1-6, with a possible D match to TRBD1 (6 bases). Germline assignment: CDR1 SGHRS and CDR2 YFSETQ. This CDR3 has 15 amino acids. V lost 6 bases and J 7 bases, leaving 17 bases between the germline ends. DNA of the CDR3: TGCGCCAGCACTATGCGGCAGGACAGCAATTCACCCCTCCACTTT. This encodes CASTMRQDSNSPLHF.

This clonotype was found many times. The chain uses TRBV3-1 and TRBJ2-1; TRBD2 matches at 13 bases. CDR1 LGHDT and CDR2 YNNKEL come from the germline V gene (reference sequence). J lost 12 bases, V lost 4 bases, and 12 bases had no gene match. The CDR3 consists of 16 residues. The CDR3 bases are TGTGCCAGCAGCCCTGCACTAGCGGGGGGGCTGTCACGGCAGTTCTTC. It is translated as CASSPALAGGLSRQFF.

This clonotype appeared many times. This chain uses TRBV6-1 with TRBJ2-5; 10 bases map to TRBD2. Germline CDR1 and CDR2: MNHNS and SASEGT. The CDR3 runs 14 residues. Trimming took 8 bases from V and 1 from J; bases not matched to a gene: 4. The DNA for the CDR3 is TGTGCCAGCCGTAGCGGGGGGCTCCAAGAGACCCAGTACTTC. It translates to CASRSGGLQETQYF.

A single count supports this clonotype. This may come from a read error, since a much larger clone is one base off. DNA for the CDR3: TGCAGCGTTGGAAATTCGGAGGGTGGCTACACCTTC. As protein: CSVGNSEGGYTF. The rearrangement joins TRBV29-1 to TRBJ1-2; D gene unclear. The germline V gene has CDR1 SQVTM and CDR2 ANQGSEA. Trimming removed 4 bases at V and 7 bases at J, with 13 bases between. The CDR3 has 12 residues.